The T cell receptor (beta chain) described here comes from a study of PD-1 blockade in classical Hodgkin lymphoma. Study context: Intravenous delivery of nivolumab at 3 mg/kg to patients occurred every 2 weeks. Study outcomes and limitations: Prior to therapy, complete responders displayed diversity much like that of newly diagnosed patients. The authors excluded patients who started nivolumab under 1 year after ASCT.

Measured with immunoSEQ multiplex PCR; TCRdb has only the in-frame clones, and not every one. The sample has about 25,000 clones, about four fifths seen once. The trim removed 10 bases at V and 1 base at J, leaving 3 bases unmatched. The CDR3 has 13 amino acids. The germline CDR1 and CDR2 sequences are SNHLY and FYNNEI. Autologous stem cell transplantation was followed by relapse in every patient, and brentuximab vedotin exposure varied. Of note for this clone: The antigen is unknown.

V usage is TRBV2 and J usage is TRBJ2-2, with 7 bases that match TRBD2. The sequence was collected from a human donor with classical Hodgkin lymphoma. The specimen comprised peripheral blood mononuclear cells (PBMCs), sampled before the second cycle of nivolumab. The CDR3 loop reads CATERENTGELFF. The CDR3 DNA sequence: TGTGCCACCGAGCGGGAGAACACCGGGGAGCTGTTTTTT.